The table lists the clone carrying this T cell receptor (beta chain) with many counts. Its matching antigen is unknown. The data originate from a study of T cell repertoires in cytomegalovirus infection. The overall study: Evidence of both CMV infection and a matching HLA type came from public TCR beta signatures. Regarding the study as a whole: CMV-specific HLA-C-restricted TCR beta clonotypes dominated the ex vivo response. Using cumulative public TCR beta family frequency, the authors identified those who carried CMV together with the relevant HLA.

TCRdb re-called the reads through MiXCR, storing one row per CDR3 protein. The data show 300,000 or so distinct CDR3 sequences, approximately 8.9% seen once. Sequencing was carried out using PBMCs. The sequence was collected from a human donor in good health (CMV status not recorded). Some clones in this sample may be carry-over from other donors' samples.

Here the CDR3 DNA reads TGCAGTGCTAGAGAAGGGACTAGCGGGTTTCCCCCGTATTTT. Translation: CSAREGTSGFPPYF. The J gene is TRBJ2-3, the V gene TRBV20-1; 12 positions match TRBD2. Germline CDR1 is DFQATT and CDR2 is SNEGSKA (reference sequence). The J segment lost 14 bases and the V segment lost 0 bases, leaving 9 bases of the junction unmatched. This CDR3 contains 14 residues.